This T cell receptor (beta chain) originates from a study of molecular identifiers for immune sequencing clone quantification. Study-level points and caveats: Shared barcodes on identical TCR molecules could underestimate the sizes of highly expanded clones. Detecting spiked Jurkat TCR RNA from one cell among approximately 1 million naive cells was reportedly possible.

Every naive CD8 library was made from between about 20,000 and 1,000,000 sorted cells with 10%, 30% or 50% RNA. This clonotype has a handful of counts. Its cognate antigen is unknown. The V end lost 6 bases, the J end lost 0 bases, and 13 bases lay between the germline ends. The CDR3 has 14 residues. Germline V CDR1 and CDR2: DFQATT, SNEGSKA (reference sequence). TCRdb passed the PCR reads through MiXCR, listing each CDR3 protein once. The table has 300,000 to 400,000 distinct CDR3 sequences, roughly 23% seen once; the top ten hold roughly 0.7%. The TCR comes from a human donor in good health. Some libraries in this study had Jurkat cell RNA spiked in. Sequences were obtained from naive CD8+ T cells from blood, with Jurkat cell RNA spiked in. Subset meaning: FACS-sorted CD8+CD4-CCR7+CD45RA+ naive T cells. The chain uses TRBV20-1 and TRBJ2-3; the D gene is possibly TRBD1 (6 bases). In DNA form, the CDR3 reads TGCAGTGCCGGGGACACCTCTAGCACAGATACGCAGTATTTT. It translates to CSAGDTSSTDTQYF.